This TCR beta chain was observed in a study of cytomegalovirus exposure and HLA in healthy donors. The junction had 8 bases not matched to a gene; V was cut back by 3 bases and J by 8 bases. The CDR3 is 15 amino acids. Germline lookup yields CDR1 MDHEN and CDR2 SYDVKM. Primers for the PCR totalled 60 Vbeta and 13 Jbeta. The repertoire was sequenced with immunoSEQ multiplex PCR; TCRdb's copy has only in-frame clones and lacks some. Of 150,000 or so clones listed, about 85% are singletons. The sequenced sample consisted of PBMCs. This clonotype was sampled from a woman between 18 and 29 years old in good health and CMV-seronegative. The rearrangement joins TRBV28 to TRBJ2-3, with 10 bases that match TRBD1. For the CDR3, the DNA is TGTGCCAGCAGTTTGGGGACAGGGGCCCAAGGTACGCAGTATTTT. Translation: CASSLGTGAQGTQYF.